The 6 T cell receptor beta chains presented below share a single source sample, sequenced in a study of OX40 agonist ivuxolimab in advanced cancers. TCRdb's table, derived via immunoSEQ multiplex PCR, lists solely in-frame clones and lacks some. The sample has 20,000 to 30,000 clones, around 86% seen once. Sequencing was performed on CD4+ or CD8+ T cells sorted from blood, taken in a trial of the OX40 agonist ivuxolimab. The receptors originated from an adult with an advanced solid tumor such as melanoma, head and neck, liver or kidney cancer.

This clone has a handful of counts. J is TRBJ2-7 and V is TRBV29-1; 7 positions match TRBD1. Trimming removed 1 base from V and 5 bases from J; junction bases left unmatched: 5. CDR3 length: 13 amino acids. The germline V gene has CDR1 SQVTM and CDR2 ANQGSEA. CDR3 bases: TGCAGCGTTGAAGGACAGGGTTACCACGAGCAGTACTTC. Its translation: CSVEGQGYHEQYF.

The chain is built from TRBV5-8 and TRBJ1-3, with TRBD1 as a possible D gene (6 bases). V lost 4 bases to trimming and J lost 0 bases, with 11 bases between them. CDR3 size: 15 residues. From germline, CDR1 is SGHTS and CDR2 YDEGEE. The CDR3 DNA reads TGTGCCAGCAGCAAAGACAGGAGCTCTGGAAACACCATATATTTT. This sequence encodes CASSKDRSSGNTIYF.

The gene calls are TRBV6-5 and TRBJ1-3; the D is unclear. This CDR3 region has 13 residues. The germline V gene has CDR1 MNHEY and CDR2 SVGAGI. Deletions cut 0 bases from V and 3 bases from J, with 3 bases between. The CDR3 loop is CASSYSGGNTIYF. The CDR3 DNA reads as TGTGCCAGCAGTTACTCTGGTGGAAACACCATATATTTT.

The rearrangement uses TRBV28 and TRBJ1-4; 7 bases align to TRBD1. After removal of 1 base from V and 6 bases from J, the junction contained 5 bases not matched to a gene. This CDR3 is built from 15 residues. Germline V lookup: CDR1 MDHEN, CDR2 SYDVKM. CDR3: CASSLSTGLDEKLFF. In DNA form, the CDR3 reads TGTGCCAGCAGTTTATCGACAGGGCTCGATGAAAAACTGTTTTTT. The full variable domain, in which reference TRBV28 and TRBJ1-4 provide the parts outside the CDR3, is DVKVTQSSRYLVKRTGEKVFLECVQDMDHENMFWYRQDPGLGLRLIYFSYDVKMKEKGDIPEGYSVSREKKERFSLILESASTNQTSMYLCASSLSTGLDEKLFFGSGTQLSVL.

The J gene is TRBJ2-1, the V gene TRBV4-1; D remains ambiguous. Germline CDR1 reads MGHRA; CDR2 reads YSYEKL. The CDR3 totals 15 residues. The V end lost 1 base, the J end lost 6 bases, and 13 bases lay between the germline ends. The CDR3 is CASSQGKGRGNEQFF. In DNA, the CDR3 is TGCGCCAGCAGCCAAGGGAAGGGTCGTGGCAATGAGCAGTTCTTC.

As to this clone: The final CDR3 position lacks the conserved phenylalanine or tryptophan, pointing to a likely read error. The rearrangement joins TRBV23-1 to TRBJ2-6; possible D gene TRBD2, 5 bases. TRBV23-1 is sorted into the ORF group, with uncertain function. With 4 bases removed from V and 4 bases from J, the gap between germline ends came to 11 bases. This CDR3 has 15 residues. Here the CDR3 reads CASSPRGWGANVLTC. CDR3 sequence (DNA): TGCGCCAGCAGTCCTAGAGGGTGGGGGGCCAACGTCCTGACTTGC.